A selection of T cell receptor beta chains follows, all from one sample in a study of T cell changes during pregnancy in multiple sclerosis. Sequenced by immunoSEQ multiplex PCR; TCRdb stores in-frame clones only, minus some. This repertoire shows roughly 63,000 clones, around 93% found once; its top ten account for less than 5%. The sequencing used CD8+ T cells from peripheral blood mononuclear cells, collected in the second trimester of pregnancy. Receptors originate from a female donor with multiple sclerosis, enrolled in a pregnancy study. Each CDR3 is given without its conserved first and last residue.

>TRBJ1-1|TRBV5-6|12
ASSAQGVETEAF
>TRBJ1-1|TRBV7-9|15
ASSLSGTGFLYTEAF
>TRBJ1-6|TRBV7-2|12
ASSLKAQEIPLH
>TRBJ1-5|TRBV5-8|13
ASTSRGSSNQPQH
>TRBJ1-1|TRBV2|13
ASSVDRGKFAEAF
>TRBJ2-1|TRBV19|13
ASSIGTSIRDEQF
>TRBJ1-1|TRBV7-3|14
ASSLSGVTMNTEAF
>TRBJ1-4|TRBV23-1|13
ASSAQGVLGKKLF
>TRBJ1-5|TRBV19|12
ASSIGGSNQPQH
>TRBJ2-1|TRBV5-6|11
ASSWGGRNEQF
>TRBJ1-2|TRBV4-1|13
ASSQDPGQNYGYT
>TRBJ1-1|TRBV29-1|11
SVEKGEGTEAF
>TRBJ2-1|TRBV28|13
ASSLSLSGNNEQF
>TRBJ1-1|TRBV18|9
ASSPADEAF
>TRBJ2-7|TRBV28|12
ASKFASGSNEQY
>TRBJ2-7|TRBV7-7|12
ASTPRGGFNEQY
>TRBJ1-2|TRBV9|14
ASSVEPGWSNYGYT
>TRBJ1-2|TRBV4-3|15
ASSQVVLGTGHYGYT
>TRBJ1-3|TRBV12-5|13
ASGWGTSSGNTIY
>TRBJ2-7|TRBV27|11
ASSFGPGYEQY
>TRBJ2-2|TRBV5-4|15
ASSPLYRGTGTGELF
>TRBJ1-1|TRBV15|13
ATSSSTGRGAEAF
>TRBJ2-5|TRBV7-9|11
ASSSDREETQY
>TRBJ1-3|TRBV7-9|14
ASSLGQAISGNTIY
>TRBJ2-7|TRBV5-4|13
ASSIVGSGRYEQY
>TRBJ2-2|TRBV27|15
ASSFSGSGRNTGELF
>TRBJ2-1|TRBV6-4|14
ASQRSPFISYNEQF
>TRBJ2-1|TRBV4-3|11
ASSQGDYDEQF
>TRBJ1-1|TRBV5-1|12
ASTLGGRPDEAF